The 29 T cell receptor beta chains below all came from one sample that was sequenced in a study of cytomegalovirus exposure and HLA in healthy donors (dated by TCRdb to about 2017). Library preparation was by the immunoSEQ multiplex PCR assay. Here the immuneACCESS table is served through TCRdb, limited to in-frame sequences with V and J called. Missing clones are a known gap in these copies; in checked studies unresolved V genes cover under half, and the rest lacks a known reason. For this sample there are some 170,000 clones; about 90% appear just once. The top ten clones comprise 4% to 4.5% of the sample. Sequenced input: PBMCs. All receptors derive from a young man in good health and CMV-seropositive.

This chain uses TRBV5-1 with TRBJ2-7; maybe TRBD1 (6 bases). Trimming cost V 7 bases and J 6 bases, with 17 bases left between them. Germline V gene sequence: CDR1 SGHRS, CDR2 YFSETQ. The CDR3 runs 13 residues. The CDR3 nucleotides are TGCGCCAGCGGCTGGGGGCAGCCGGGCGAGCAGTACTTC. Protein product: CASGWGQPGEQYF.

The chain combines TRBV7-2 with TRBJ2-7, with D unclear. CDR3 size: 15 residues. V was pared by 0 bases and J by 0 bases, with 9 bases between. Germline V gene sequence: CDR1 SGHTA, CDR2 FQGNSA. The CDR3 nucleotides are TGTGCCAGCAGCTTAGCGGGCTCCTACTCCTACGAGCAGTACTTC. Protein: CASSLAGSYSYEQYF.

The chain joins TRBV6-1 to TRBJ1-1; D unresolved. Germline CDR1 and CDR2: MNHNS and SASEGT. The CDR3 is made up of 13 amino acids. With 2 bases removed from V and 0 bases from J, the gap between germline ends came to 4 bases. DNA for the CDR3: TGTGCCAGCAGTGAACAGGTGAACACTGAAGCTTTCTTT. Protein: CASSEQVNTEAFF.

This chain links TRBV2 with TRBJ1-5; 7 bases line up with TRBD1. The CDR3 contains 13 residues. V lost 8 bases to trimming and J lost 5 bases; unmatched junction nucleotides: 6. Germline-derived CDR1 and CDR2 are SNHLY and FYNNEI. The DNA of the CDR3 is TGTGCCAGCTGCCGGGACAGTTATCAGCCCCAGCATTTT. Encoded protein: CASCRDSYQPQHF.

This sequence joins TRBV30 and TRBJ2-7; 11 bases align to TRBD1. Looked up from germline, CDR1 is GTSNPN and CDR2 is SVGIG (reference sequence). This CDR3 has 13 amino acids. J lost 2 bases, V lost 8 bases, and 5 bases had no gene match. CDR3 sequence (DNA): TGTGCCCACCGGACAGGGGGCACCTACGAGCAGTACTTC. Translation: CAHRTGGTYEQYF.

The chain is built from TRBV7-2 and TRBJ1-2, with 7 bases identical to TRBD1. In germline, CDR1 is SGHTA, CDR2 FQGNSA. Unmatched junction bases numbered 9, after V lost 6 bases and J lost 8 bases. The length of the CDR3 is 13 residues. CDR3 bases: TGTGCCAGCAGTCCACAGGGGAACAACGGCTACACCTTC. Translated, it gives CASSPQGNNGYTF.

V and J are TRBV11-2 and TRBJ1-5; D gene ambiguous. Germline V gene sequence: CDR1 SGHAT, CDR2 FQNNGV. V gave up 4 bases and J gave up 2 bases, with 12 bases separating them. This CDR3 contains 15 residues. The CDR3 loop is CASSWASGRNQPQHF. The CDR3 nucleotides read TGTGCCAGCAGCTGGGCGTCTGGGCGCAATCAGCCCCAGCATTTT.

This chain links TRBV7-6 with TRBJ1-2; D is perhaps TRBD1 (6 bases). Deletions cut 5 bases from V and 2 bases from J, with 6 bases between. CDR1 and CDR2 from the germline V gene are SGHVS and FNYEAQ. CDR3 size: 12 residues. The CDR3: CASSTGNYGYTF. In nucleotides, the CDR3 is TGTGCCAGCAGCACAGGGAACTATGGCTACACCTTC.

The V and J genes are TRBV27 and TRBJ2-5; TRBD1 might be the D (5 bases). The germline gives CDR1 MNHEY, CDR2 SMNVEV (reference sequence). Trimming cost V 6 bases and J 4 bases, with 24 bases left between them. This CDR3 comprises 17 residues. DNA for the CDR3: TGTGCCAGCAGCCACTTATTCCAAAGCAGGGTAGGAGAGACCCAGTACTTC. Its protein is CASSHLFQSRVGETQYF.

This clone has just a few counts. The V call is TRBV9, the J call TRBJ2-7, with D tentatively TRBD1 (6 bases). The V end lost 0 bases, the J end lost 5 bases, and 9 bases lay between the germline ends. CDR3 size: 13 residues. Germline values: CDR1 SGDLS, CDR2 YYNGEE. The CDR3 region has the DNA TGTGCCAGCAGCGTAGTTCCAGGGGACGAGCAGTACTTC. Its translation is CASSVVPGDEQYF.

The V call is TRBV6-1, the J call TRBJ1-1, with a possible D match to TRBD1 (6 bases). Trimming took 4 bases from V and 4 from J, leaving 16 bases between them. Germline values: CDR1 MNHNS, CDR2 SASEGT. CDR3 size: 15 residues. DNA for the CDR3: TGTGCCAGCAGTGGGGCGGTCACAGGGAGCACTGAAGCTTTCTTT. Protein: CASSGAVTGSTEAFF.

V and J are TRBV19 and TRBJ2-7; D may be TRBD2 (7 bases). This CDR3 comprises 17 residues. Per germline, CDR1 LNHDA and CDR2 SQIVND (reference sequence). V dropped 0 bases and J dropped 2 bases, with 17 bases sitting between them. CDR3 loop: CASSIDGGGLIAYEQYF. CDR3 in DNA: TGTGCCAGTAGTATAGATGGGGGGGGGCTCATCGCCTACGAGCAGTACTTC.

This chain links TRBV19 with TRBJ2-7, with a possible D match to TRBD2 (6 bases). The CDR3 covers 12 residues. Looked up from germline, CDR1 is LNHDA and CDR2 is SQIVND (reference sequence). The V gene lost 3 bases and the J gene lost 4 bases, with 7 bases spanning the gap. Here the CDR3 DNA reads TGTGCCAGTAGTATCGCGGGGTACGAGCAGTACTTC. It yields the protein CASSIAGYEQYF.

This rearrangement joins TRBV29-1 to TRBJ1-1; D might be TRBD1 (5 bases). V dropped 7 bases and J dropped 2 bases, with 14 bases sitting between them. The CDR3 spans 13 residues. The germline V gene has CDR1 SQVTM and CDR2 ANQGSEA. CDR3 nucleotide sequence: TGCAGCGCTAACGGGGGGGGAAACACTGAAGCTTTCTTT. The encoded protein is CSANGGGNTEAFF.

This clone was observed a handful of times. The chain uses TRBV29-1 and TRBJ1-1; TRBD1 aligns across 8 bases. The trim removed 3 bases at V and 10 bases at J, leaving 7 bases unmatched. This CDR3 region has 12 residues. Germline assignment: CDR1 SQVTM and CDR2 ANQGSEA. This chain's CDR3 is CSVDRGQAGAFF. DNA for the CDR3: TGCAGCGTTGATAGGGGACAGGCGGGAGCTTTCTTT.

This sequence joins TRBV6-4 and TRBJ2-1; D uncertain. The CDR3 is made up of 12 amino acids. Germline values: CDR1 MRHNA, CDR2 SNTAGT. The V end lost 0 bases, the J end lost 12 bases, and 9 bases lay between the germline ends. As DNA, the CDR3 is TGTGCCAGCAGTGACTCAGGCCTAGGGCAGTTCTTC. Residues: CASSDSGLGQFF.

The chain links TRBV14 to TRBJ2-2, with 7 nucleotides matching TRBD1. Germline V lookup: CDR1 SGHDN, CDR2 FVKESK. This CDR3 spans 16 amino acids. V shed 4 bases, J shed 1 base, and the junction held 6 bases outside the gene matches. In DNA form, the CDR3 reads TGTGCCAGCAGCCTACGGGCAGGGGGGAACACCGGGGAGCTGTTTTTT. Translated: CASSLRAGGNTGELFF.

The chain has TRBV27 and TRBJ2-7, with a tentative D call TRBD2 (6 bases). The CDR3 is 14 amino acids. Germline CDR1 MNHEY, CDR2 SMNVEV (reference sequence). The V end was cut by 4 bases, the J end by 2 bases, with 12 bases between. The CDR3 region has the DNA TGTGCCAGCAGTTACAGCACGGGGGCCTACGAGCAGTACTTC. Residues: CASSYSTGAYEQYF.

V usage is TRBV6-1 and J usage is TRBJ1-1; D is uncertain. The V gene's germline CDR1 is MNHNS and CDR2 SASEGT. With 4 bases removed from V and 1 base from J, the gap between germline ends came to 7 bases. The CDR3 sequence is 13 residues long. The DNA of the CDR3 is TGTGCCAGCAGTGGCCGACAGAACACTGAAGCTTTCTTT. Its translation is CASSGRQNTEAFF.

The rearrangement uses TRBV11-3 and TRBJ2-1, with 7 bases that match TRBD2. Germline assignment: CDR1 SGHNT and CDR2 YENEEA. V lost 3 bases and J lost 4; bases outside the gene matches: 12. The CDR3 loop spans 17 amino acids. The CDR3, as DNA: TGTGCCAGCAGCTTTATAATAGCCAGCGGGACGTACAATGAGCAGTTCTTC. It specifies CASSFIIASGTYNEQFF.

CDR3 amino acids: CASSFAGIGREQYF. CDR3 bases: TGTGCCAGCAGCTTCGCGGGGATTGGACGCGAGCAGTACTTC. This rearrangement joins TRBV7-9 to TRBJ2-7; TRBD2 is a possible D gene (6 bases). Germline V CDR1 and CDR2: SEHNR, FQNEAQ (reference sequence). V lost 3 bases and J 6 bases, leaving 15 bases between the germline ends. The CDR3 totals 14 residues. Together with reference TRBV7-9 and TRBJ2-7, the CDR3 gives the full variable domain: DTGVSQNPRHKITKRGQNVTFRCDPISEHNRLYWYRQTLGQGPEFLTYFQNEAQLEKSRLLSDRFSAERPKGSFSTLEIQRTEQGDSAMYLCASSFAGIGREQYFGPGTRLTVT.

The chain carries TRBV5-8 and TRBJ2-1, with TRBD2 identical over 9 bases. Germline loops: CDR1 SGHTS, CDR2 YDEGEE. The CDR3 consists of 13 residues. Trimming at V came to 1 base and at J to 9 bases, leaving 2 bases not matched to a gene. CDR3 sequence: CASSLTGLAEQFF. In DNA, the CDR3 is TGTGCCAGCAGCTTGACGGGACTAGCTGAGCAGTTCTTC.

This chain uses TRBV6-5 with TRBJ2-5, with D maybe TRBD2 (6 bases). The CDR3 length is 13 residues. CDR1 and CDR2 (germline): MNHEY, SVGAGI. The V end was cut by 4 bases, the J end by 5 bases, with 11 bases between. The CDR3 region is CASSFGGRETQYF. The CDR3 DNA reads TGTGCCAGCAGTTTTGGGGGGAGGGAGACCCAGTACTTC.

As for this clone: Other DNA variants within this sample encode the same CDR3. The chain combines TRBV6-1 with TRBJ1-5; 11 bases agree with TRBD1. Germline V gene sequence: CDR1 MNHNS, CDR2 SASEGT. V shed 5 bases and J 4 bases; nucleotides not matched to a gene: 4. The CDR3 covers 15 residues. CDR3 DNA: TGTGCCAGCAGTTCCGGGACAGGGGGTAATCAGCCCCAGCATTTT. Amino acid sequence: CASSSGTGGNQPQHF.

This chain connects TRBV30 to TRBJ2-7; 10 positions agree with TRBD1. V gave up 0 bases and J gave up 2 bases; unmatched junction bases: 10. This CDR3 is built from 17 residues. CDR1 and CDR2 (germline): GTSNPN, SVGIG (reference sequence). The CDR3 reads CAWSVQVLGQGTYEQYF. DNA of the CDR3: TGTGCCTGGAGTGTACAAGTTTTGGGACAGGGGACCTACGAGCAGTACTTC. Together with reference TRBV30 and TRBJ2-7, the CDR3 gives the full variable domain: SQTIHQWPATLVQPVGSPLSLECTVEGTSNPNLYWYRQAAGRGLQLLFYSVGIGQISSEVPQNLSASRPQDRQFILSSKKLLLSDSGFYLCAWSVQVLGQGTYEQYFGPGTRLTVT.

The rearrangement links TRBV4-1 to TRBJ2-3, with a tentative D call TRBD2 (5 bases). The CDR3 has 16 residues. Germline V CDR1 and CDR2: MGHRA, YSYEKL. Between the trimmed V and J ends, which lost 0 bases and 1 base, there was a span of 11 bases. As DNA, the CDR3 is TGCGCCAGCAGCCAAGATCTCGCGGGCGGCACAGATACGCAGTATTTT. Translating gives CASSQDLAGGTDTQYF.

This clone has just one count. The chain combines TRBV10-2 with TRBJ2-1; D ambiguous. V was clipped by 6 bases and J by 6 bases, with 15 bases between them. The CDR3 is 14 residues long. Per germline, CDR1 WSHSY and CDR2 SAAADI. CDR3 loop: CASSPTGSGNEQFF. The CDR3 nucleotides are TGCGCCAGCAGCCCAACCGGTTCGGGCAATGAGCAGTTCTTC.

The chain carries TRBV4-1 and TRBJ2-7, with TRBD2 as a possible D gene (6 bases). Deletions cut 5 bases from V and 0 bases from J, with 17 bases between. This CDR3 comprises 16 residues. In germline, CDR1 is MGHRA, CDR2 YSYEKL. The CDR3 DNA sequence: TGCGCCAGCAGCTCCCCTGTCGGGACTCCCTCCTACGAGCAGTACTTC. It specifies CASSSPVGTPSYEQYF.

The chain employs TRBV28 and TRBJ2-5, with TRBD2 matching over 11 bases. The CDR3 runs 15 residues. The ends lost 5 bases at V and 5 bases at J; junction bases unmatched: 7. Germline CDR1 is MDHEN and CDR2 is SYDVKM. The CDR3 region is CASSSSGRAEETQYF. In DNA, the CDR3 is TGTGCCAGCAGTAGTAGCGGGAGGGCAGAGGAGACCCAGTACTTC.